The 26 T cell receptor beta chains reported below all come from one sample, sequenced in a study of CD8 T cells in ankylosing spondylitis. Study-level points and caveats: Typical of ankylosing spondylitis blood, it appeared, was a TCR beta motif of 7 or 8 highly homologous variants.

MiXCR, applied by TCRdb to the 5' RACE reads, yields one record per CDR3 protein. Among more than 600,000 distinct CDR3 sequences listed, 15% to 20% were seen once. No cognate antigen is known for these TCRs. The material sequenced was blood, either unsorted or a sorted T cell fraction (not recorded which). These receptors were taken from a male donor with ankylosing spondylitis.

This clonotype was recorded at least ten times. CDR3 coding DNA: TGTGCCATCAGTGACCCTCCCGGACTCGGGGAGCTGTTTTTT. The encoded protein is CAISDPPGLGELFF. This chain connects TRBV10-3 to TRBJ2-2, with D possibly matching TRBD2 (5 bases). The CDR3 extends over 14 amino acids. The germline V gene encodes CDR1 ENHRY and CDR2 SYGVKD. Trimming pared 3 bases from V and 7 bases from J, leaving 12 bases between.

A few counts support this clonotype. V and J are TRBV2 and TRBJ1-2; weak D call: TRBD1 (6 bases). Germline V gene lookup returns CDR1 SNHLY and CDR2 FYNNEI. The CDR3 has 16 amino acids. Deletions cut 7 bases from V and 4 bases from J, with 22 bases between. The DNA for the CDR3 is TGTGCCAGCACCCCAAAGACAGGACTGAACGGCTATGGCTACACCTTC. Translated, it gives CASTPKTGLNGYGYTF.

The chain is built from TRBV2 and TRBJ2-5; 10 bases line up with TRBD2. J lost 4 bases, V lost 7 bases, and 9 bases had no gene match. CDR1 is SNHLY, CDR2 FYNNEI, per germline. CDR3 size: 15 residues. The CDR3, as DNA: TGTGCCAGCATCCCAAGCGGGGGGGCCGGAGAGACCCAGTACTTC. Translation gives CASIPSGGAGETQYF.

This clonotype was seen at least ten times. The V and J genes are TRBV12-3 or TRBV12-4 and TRBJ2-5; no clear D gene. V lost 6 bases, J lost 2 bases, and 19 bases lay in between. The length of the CDR3 is 16 residues. The CDR3 spells CASSPKTLKLQETQYF. In nucleotides, the CDR3 is TGTGCCAGCAGCCCCAAAACCCTCAAATTACAAGAGACCCAGTACTTC.

The V call is TRBV5-1, the J call TRBJ2-7; 7 bases match TRBD1. Germline trimming cut 0 bases from V and 2 bases from J; bases unmatched to any gene: 8. The CDR3 sequence is 16 residues long. CDR1 SGHRS and CDR2 YFSETQ come from the germline V gene. The CDR3 nucleotides are TGCGCCAGCAGCTTGGCCAGGACGGGGACAGCCTACGAGCAGTACTTC. Its translation is CASSLARTGTAYEQYF.

This chain links TRBV20-1 with TRBJ1-1; D unclear. From germline, CDR1 is DFQATT and CDR2 SNEGSKA (reference sequence). This CDR3 region has 10 residues. V was shortened by 5 bases and J by 5 bases, with 6 bases between the two germline ends. As DNA, the CDR3 is TGCAGTGCTTTGGAGACTGAAGCTTTCTTT. Translation: CSALETEAFF.

This clonotype was detected a few times. This chain uses TRBV5-8 with TRBJ2-7; D is unclear. V lost 0 bases to trimming and J lost 6 bases, with 16 bases between them. CDR3 length: 15 residues. The germline V gene encodes CDR1 SGHTS and CDR2 YDEGEE. CDR3 DNA: TGTGCCAGCAGCTTGGTTTTGTCAGCATCACCCGAGCAGTACTTC. The encoded protein is CASSLVLSASPEQYF. The full variable domain, its missing parts supplied by reference TRBV5-8 and TRBJ2-7, is EAGVTQSPTHLIKTRGQQATLRCSPISGHTSVYWYQQALGLGLQFLLWYDEGEERNRGNFPPRFSGRQFPNYSSELNVNALELEDSALYLCASSLVLSASPEQYFGPGTRLTVT.

V gene TRBV29-1 combines with J gene TRBJ1-2; 9 bases agree with TRBD1. V was pared by 5 bases and J by 6 bases, with 7 bases of the junction left unmatched. Per germline, CDR1 SQVTM and CDR2 ANQGSEA. This CDR3 region has 13 residues. The CDR3 coding sequence is TGCAGCGTTTTTGGGACAGGGAGGAATGGCTACACCTTC. Amino acids: CSVFGTGRNGYTF.

In its sample, this clonotype was seen a few times. This chain joins TRBV5-6 and TRBJ1-2; D gene unclear. Trimming took 4 bases from V and 4 from J, leaving 14 bases between them. This CDR3 spans 14 amino acids. Germline CDR1 is SGHDT and CDR2 is YYEEEE. CDR3 DNA: TGTGCCAGCAGCCCGCCTTCAGATAGCTATGGCTACACCTTC. Translating gives CASSPPSDSYGYTF.

This clonotype has only a few counts. The CDR3 DNA sequence: TGTGCCAGCAGCCTAGAGGTCGTAGATACGCAGTATTTT. This gives the protein CASSLEVVDTQYF. The rearrangement joins TRBV7-2 to TRBJ2-3; no reliable D call. Trimming removed 5 bases at V and 5 bases at J, with 11 bases between. Germline V gene sequence: CDR1 SGHTA, CDR2 FQGNSA. This CDR3 has 13 amino acids.

This clonotype has just a few counts. The rearrangement uses TRBV5-1 and TRBJ2-3; D might be TRBD2 (5 bases). The V gene lost 6 bases and the J gene lost 0 bases, with 11 bases spanning the gap. The CDR3 extends over 14 amino acids. Germline V lookup: CDR1 SGHRS, CDR2 YFSETQ. For the CDR3, the DNA is TGCGCCAGCAAGGCGGGTGAAAGCACAGATACGCAGTATTTT. Translating it yields CASKAGESTDTQYF.

This clonotype was detected ten times or more. This chain links TRBV3-1 with TRBJ2-2, with 14 bases fitting TRBD2. This CDR3 region has 15 residues. Germline lookup yields CDR1 LGHDT and CDR2 YNNKEL (reference sequence). Losses at the gene ends were 4 bases for V and 7 bases for J; bases not matched to a gene: 2. The CDR3 DNA reads as TGTGCCAGCAGCCTCGGGACTAGCGGGAGCGGGGAGCTGTTTTTT. Translating gives CASSLGTSGSGELFF.

This clonotype was found a few times. This sequence joins TRBV20-1 and TRBJ1-1; D gene uncertain. The CDR3 spans 11 residues. Germline values: CDR1 DFQATT, CDR2 SNEGSKA (reference sequence). Trimming shortened V by 1 base and J by 11 bases, and 11 bases separated the two germline ends. CDR3: CSARVALGAFF. The CDR3 DNA reads as TGCAGTGCTAGAGTGGCCCTGGGGGCTTTCTTT.

The genes are TRBV11-2 and TRBJ1-6; D gene unclear. Trimming took off 1 base at V and 7 bases at J, with 8 bases between the two ends. The CDR3 runs to 14 residues. The germline V gene encodes CDR1 SGHAT and CDR2 FQNNGV. Here the CDR3 reads CASSLGEVNSPLHF. CDR3 bases: TGTGCCAGCAGCTTAGGGGAAGTAAATTCACCCCTCCACTTT.

This sequence joins TRBV7-8 and TRBJ1-2, with D unresolved. CDR1 is SGHVS, CDR2 FQNEAQ, per germline. Trimming cost V 5 bases and J 2 bases, with 15 bases left between them. CDR3 length equals 15 residues. This CDR3 is CASSPLYSGNYGYTF. CDR3 nucleotides: TGTGCCAGCAGCCCCCTCTACTCGGGAAACTATGGCTACACCTTC.

This clonotype was detected ten times or more. The V gene is TRBV18, the J gene TRBJ2-1, with no clear D. CDR1 and CDR2 (germline): KGHSH, LQKENI. CDR3 length: 12 residues. V gave up 1 base and J gave up 5 bases, with 3 bases separating them. CDR3 sequence: CASSPLDNEQFF. In nucleotides, the CDR3 is TGTGCCAGCTCACCACTGGACAATGAGCAGTTCTTC.

The chain links TRBV5-1 to TRBJ1-5; D uncertain. The CDR3 spans 14 residues. Germline CDR1 reads SGHRS; CDR2 reads YFSETQ. Trimming cost V 4 bases and J 5 bases, with 13 bases left between them. For the CDR3, the DNA is TGCGCCAGCAGCCCCGACACTGGCGATCAGCCCCAGCATTTT. This codes for CASSPDTGDQPQHF.

This rearrangement joins TRBV4-1 to TRBJ2-1; D unresolved. The CDR3 is 15 amino acids. Trimming shortened V by 4 bases and J by 2 bases, and 12 bases separated the two germline ends. Germline-derived CDR1 and CDR2 are MGHRA and YSYEKL. CDR3 residues: CASSPGQEAYNEQFF. The CDR3 DNA sequence: TGCGCCAGCAGCCCCGGCCAAGAGGCCTACAATGAGCAGTTCTTC.

This sequence joins TRBV12-3 or TRBV12-4 and TRBJ2-3; D remains ambiguous. The V and J ends lost 5 bases and 5 bases respectively, with 8 bases between them. CDR3 length: 12 residues. The CDR3 region is CASSTTGDTQYF. In DNA form, the CDR3 reads TGTGCCAGCAGTACTACTGGAGATACGCAGTATTTT.

This clonotype was detected only a few times. V is TRBV7-2 and J is TRBJ1-2; 8 nucleotides line up with TRBD1. Germline assignment: CDR1 SGHTA and CDR2 FQGNSA. The CDR3 consists of 15 residues. V lost 2 bases to trimming and J lost 6 bases; unmatched junction nucleotides: 8. CDR3 sequence: CASSLRGQVSNGYTF. In nucleotides, the CDR3 is TGTGCCAGCAGCTTACGGGGACAGGTATCGAATGGCTACACCTTC.

This clonotype was counted a few times. V gene TRBV13 combines with J gene TRBJ2-3; TRBD1 matches at 8 bases. The germline gives CDR1 PRHDT, CDR2 FYEKMQ (reference sequence). The CDR3 is 14 amino acids. With 4 bases clipped from V and 4 bases from J, the junction kept 4 bases outside the gene matches. CDR3 nucleotides: TGTGCCAGCAGCTCACAGGGGGACGCAGATACGCAGTATTTT. Amino acid sequence: CASSSQGDADTQYF.

In regard to this clonotype: The junction and the germline gene differ at one end; a read error may be behind it. The chain links TRBV29-1 to TRBJ1-1; TRBD1 matches at 7 bases. The CDR3 has 16 amino acids. Germline V lookup: CDR1 SQVTM, CDR2 ANQGSEA. This CDR3 is CSASPGGSKVNTEAIF. CDR3 DNA: TGCAGCGCATCACCAGGGGGTTCGAAGGTGAACACTGAAGCTATCTTT.

This clonotype was counted a single time. The chain has TRBV2 and TRBJ1-1; unclear D gene. The CDR3 is made up of 11 amino acids. Germline V gene lookup returns CDR1 SNHLY and CDR2 FYNNEI. Between the trimmed V and J ends, which lost 2 bases and 8 bases, there was a span of 6 bases. The CDR3 loop reads CASSEWAEAFF. The CDR3 DNA sequence: TGTGCCAGCAGTGAATGGGCAGAAGCTTTCTTT.

V is TRBV5-1 and J is TRBJ1-2; D might be TRBD1 (5 bases). Germline V gene data show CDR1 as SGHRS and CDR2 as YFSETQ. V shed 0 bases and J shed 6 bases, with 18 bases lying between them. This CDR3 spans 16 amino acids. CDR3 in amino acids: CASSLGGLGGTNGYTF. Here the CDR3 DNA reads TGCGCCAGCAGCTTGGGAGGCTTGGGGGGGACGAATGGCTACACCTTC.

The V call is TRBV6-5, the J call TRBJ1-2; D is ambiguous. This CDR3 spans 16 amino acids. Trimming cost V 4 bases and J 3 bases, with 18 bases left between them. Looked up from germline, CDR1 is MNHEY and CDR2 is SVGAGI. The CDR3 reads CASSSPYGYPDYGYTF. Written as DNA, the CDR3 is TGTGCCAGCAGTTCCCCTTATGGTTATCCCGACTATGGCTACACCTTC.

This clonotype was detected a few times. This sequence joins TRBV29-1 and TRBJ2-7; D is uncertain. This CDR3 contains 12 residues. The V and J ends lost 2 bases and 6 bases respectively, with 11 bases between them. Germline V gene sequence: CDR1 SQVTM, CDR2 ANQGSEA. The chain's CDR3 is CSVEWRLGEQYF. The CDR3 DNA reads as TGCAGCGTTGAATGGCGCCTCGGCGAGCAGTACTTC.